This T cell receptor beta chain derives from a study of breast tumors, draining lymph nodes, adjacent tissues (dated by TCRdb to 2016 to 2018). For the study in its entirety: TCR beta repertoires were compared across tumor, adjacent nontumor tissue and axillary lymph nodes obtained from breast cancer patients. In human breast cancer, the study set out to evaluate how tumor, surrounding tissue and draining lymph node repertoires relate to one another and whether T cells may move between these sites.

From a lookup of the germline V gene (reference sequence), CDR1 and CDR2 are MNHNY and SVGAGI. The CDR3, cysteine through phenylalanine, is 17 amino acids long. Solely the CDR3 DNA is kept, with 51 bases framed from the first base. V and J lose 0 bases and 13 bases, and a span of 22 bases separates them. For sequencing, an Illumina HiSeq 2000 was employed. Multiplex PCR amplification was used to build the TCR beta chain libraries. High-throughput sequencing was used to analyze the amplified TCR beta chain products. TCRdb reanalyzed the raw reads on its own, using fastp at Q25 for trimming and MiXCR for clone calling, and kept in-frame beta chains. Each entry merges the rows of one CDR3 protein and shows their most common DNA and genes. The sample table lists around 140,000 distinct CDR3 sequences, approximately 20% of them with a count of one. Of the sample, just over 2.5% falls within the top ten clones.

Lymph node samples came from the axillary draining lymph nodes of breast cancer patients. The paper as a whole reports these results and caveats: The study presented the conclusion that tumor T cells originate in lymph nodes as consistent with a hypothesis, not as something directly demonstrated. Tumor T-cell repertoires showed less diversity than lymph node repertoires and more diversity than nontumor tissue repertoires, and tumor T-cell repertoires showed preferential V and J gene usage. Tumor and nontumor tissue repertoires were significantly more similar in luminal-like than in basal-like breast cancer. The data were considered consistent with most tumor T cells being derived from the lymph node and subsequently expanding within tumor tissue.

In this sample, this clonotype turned up many times. Its antigen is currently not known. No base quality information exists; no much larger clone differs at one position. Sequencing was done on a sample of axillary lymph node tissue. The chain is made from TRBV6-6 and TRBJ2-6; the D gene is possibly TRBD1 or TRBD2, each agreeing over 6 bases. The receptor was isolated from a female donor with breast cancer. Some clones in this sample may be carry-over from other donors' samples. CDR3 reads: CASSYSPRRGHPRVLTF. The base sequence is TGTGCCAGCAGTTACTCCCCGCGGAGGGGACATCCCCGTGTCCTGACTTTC.